This T cell receptor (beta chain) was captured in a study of cytomegalovirus exposure and HLA in healthy donors. Overall study context: The Caucasian-associated ancestry cluster held roughly 84% of some 420 genotyped donors. Study results and caveats: Productive status was seen about 90% or about 30% of the time for most TCR beta V segments in an earlier analysis.

Though probably carrying unrecorded immune exposures, donors were nominally healthy at sampling. Note on this clone: Its antigen is currently unknown. At one end, the junction sequence differs from germline, possibly due to a read error.

Germline V CDR1 and CDR2: GTSNPN, SVGIG (reference sequence). This CDR3 comprises 13 residues. The PCR employed 60 Vbeta primers together with 13 Jbeta primers. Assay used: immunoSEQ multiplex PCR; TCRdb lists only in-frame clones, some missing. The sample lists around 140,000 clones; roughly 60% were seen once. Sequencing input: PBMCs. The chain joins TRBV30 to TRBJ1-5, with D possibly TRBD1 on 5 matching bases. This TCR was recovered from a woman aged 40 to 50 in good health and CMV-seronegative. The DNA of the CDR3 is TGTGCCTGGAGAAAAGAGGACAATCAGTCCCAGCATTTT. It is translated as CAWRKEDNQSQHF.